The following is a TCR beta chain sequence with its context. Clones were sequenced by immunoSEQ multiplex PCR, and TCRdb holds only the in-frame ones, with some missing. Altogether about 49,000 clones are present, 85% to 95% being singletons, with the ten largest covering approximately 0.39%. This sample stems from a study of T cell changes during pregnancy in multiple sclerosis. With 3 bases removed from V and 4 bases from J, the gap between germline ends came to 15 bases. The V gene's germline CDR1 is SNHLY and CDR2 FYNNEI. This CDR3 comprises 15 residues. This material consisted of CD4+ T cells from peripheral blood mononuclear cells, taken in the second trimester of pregnancy. This sequence joins TRBV2 and TRBJ1-2; no firm D call. The source of this sequence is a female donor in good health, enrolled as a control in a pregnancy study. CDR3 bases: TGTGCCAGCAGTGAGGTTTCCCCCACGGGCTATGGCTACACCTTC. Residues: CASSEVSPTGYGYTF.